These 23 T cell receptor beta chains came from one sample sequenced in a study of T cells in women clearing cervical HPV infection. Sequenced by immunoSEQ multiplex PCR; TCRdb stores in-frame clones only, minus some. This repertoire includes 20,000 to 25,000 clones. The sequencing sample was made of blood buffy coat. These receptors all come from a woman aged 18 to 75 with a cervical HPV16 infection that either progressed to CIN3+ or cleared (not recorded which).

According to its frequency, this clone is medium-sized (0.01 to 0.1%). With the read ending 3 residues before the CDR3 end, the germline J gene is used to fill in that end. The rearrangement joins TRBV7-3 to TRBJ2-1; 12 positions match TRBD2. Germline V gene lookup returns CDR1 SGHTA and CDR2 FQGTGA. The CDR3 has 17 amino acids. Losses at the gene ends were 5 bases for V and 6 bases for J; bases not matched to a gene: 11. The CDR3 protein is CASSPYRLAGATNEQFF. The CDR3 DNA, read in part, is TGTGCCAGCAGCCCCTACCGACTAGCGGGGGCTACCAATGAG.

For this clone: The read comes to an end 3 residues before the CDR3 does, leaving the germline J gene to fill in the end. V and J are TRBV2 and TRBJ1-2, with TRBD1 identical over 8 bases. Germline V gene data show CDR1 as SNHLY and CDR2 as FYNNEI. The CDR3 extends over 13 amino acids. J was trimmed by 7 bases and V by 5 bases; bases with no gene match: 6. CDR3 DNA, as far as it was read: TGTGCCAGCAGTCCCGGACAGGGTGTTGGC. This gives the protein CASSPGQGVG. From start to end, the CDR3 is CASSPGQGVGYTF.

Remarks on this clone: The missing CDR3 end, 3 residues past where the read stops, is filled in from the germline J gene. The chain is built from TRBV24-1 and TRBJ2-3; 9 positions match TRBD1. The CDR3 spans 15 residues. Looked up from germline, CDR1 is KGHDR and CDR2 is SFDVKD. Trimming cost V 7 bases and J 3 bases; bases outside gene matches: 7. The sequenced CDR3 bases are TGTGCCACCAGCAGACAGGGGGAGAGGACAGATACG. It translates to CATSRQGERTDT. From start to end, the CDR3 is CATSRQGERTDTQYF.

Of note for this clone: The read terminates 3 residues ahead of where the CDR3 ends, so the germline J gene completes it. The chain links TRBV5-4 to TRBJ2-7; 9 bases agree with TRBD1. Germline V CDR1 and CDR2: SGHNT, YYREEE (reference sequence). J lost 0 bases, V lost 4 bases, and 2 bases had no gene match. CDR3 length equals 14 residues. The sequenced part of the CDR3 DNA is TGTGCCAGCAGCGAGGACAGGGGCTCCTACGAG. Translation: CASSEDRGSYE. The CDR3 as a whole reads CASSEDRGSYEQYF.

On this clone: The read gets to within 3 residues of the CDR3 end, and the germline J gene fills in the rest. The chain is built from TRBV6-1 and TRBJ2-7, with TRBD1 as a possible D gene (6 bases). Trimming cost V 4 bases and J 2 bases, with 15 bases left between them. The CDR3 is 15 residues long. The V gene's germline CDR1 is MNHNS and CDR2 SASEGT. CDR3 DNA, as far as it was read: TGTGCCAGCAGTGTAAACGACAGGTCCCCCTACGAG. Translated, it gives CASSVNDRSPYE. The whole CDR3 protein reads CASSVNDRSPYEQYF.

Remarks on this clone: The CDR3 goes on 3 residues after the read ends, and that part is filled in from the germline J gene. The V call is TRBV19, the J call TRBJ2-3; D possibly corresponds to TRBD1 (5 bases). The CDR3 extends over 14 amino acids. The V end was cut by 2 bases, the J end by 0 bases, with 6 bases between. CDR1 is LNHDA and CDR2 is SQIVND in the germline V gene (reference sequence). The CDR3 sequence: CASSIRGSTDTQYF. The DNA read from the CDR3 is TGTGCCAGTAGTATAAGGGGTAGCACAGATACG.

Comments on this clone: The sequenced fragment ends 3 residues before the CDR3 boundary, so the rest is inferred from the germline J gene. The chain combines TRBV19 with TRBJ2-3; 9 bases fit TRBD1. Germline V gene sequence: CDR1 LNHDA, CDR2 SQIVND (reference sequence). The CDR3 spans 16 residues. CDR3 sequence: CASKLDRGLPVQPQYF. CDR3 bases read: TGTGCCAGTAAGTTGGACAGGGGCCTTCCGGTCCAGCCG.

Comment on this clone: The missing CDR3 end, 3 residues past where the read stops, is filled in from the germline J gene. J is TRBJ2-5 and V is TRBV2, with 9 bases that match TRBD1. Germline values: CDR1 SNHLY, CDR2 FYNNEI. With V trimmed by 6 bases and J by 1 base, 6 bases remained unmatched. The CDR3 has 15 amino acids. The CDR3 DNA, read in part, is TGTGCCAGCAGCCTGCCGGGACAGGGCCAAGAGACC. Translation: CASSLPGQGQET. The entire CDR3 reads CASSLPGQGQETQYF.

Turning to this clone: The CDR3 end falls 3 residues outside the read, so it is completed with the germline J gene. The chain has TRBV10-3 and TRBJ2-3, with TRBD2 matching over 10 bases. Losses at the gene ends were 5 bases for V and 3 bases for J; bases not matched to a gene: 11. The CDR3 spans 17 residues. Germline loops: CDR1 ENHRY, CDR2 SYGVKD. This chain's CDR3 is CAISPRRIAGGTDTQYF. Partial CDR3 DNA: TGTGCCATCAGTCCCCGGAGGATAGCGGGAGGTACAGATACG.

In terms of frequency, this clone is medium-sized (0.01 to 0.1%). The DNA ends 3 residues before the CDR3 does, and the rest of the CDR3 is filled in from the germline J gene. The V gene is TRBV29-1, the J gene TRBJ2-2; no definite D call. Germline-derived CDR1 and CDR2 are SQVTM and ANQGSEA. The V end was cut by 4 bases, the J end by 6 bases, with 12 bases between. CDR3 length: 13 residues. The CDR3 here is CSVAFSEAGELFF. The CDR3 bases that were read are TGCAGCGTTGCTTTTTCCGAGGCCGGGGAG.

Concerning this clone: The read comes to an end 3 residues before the CDR3 does, leaving the germline J gene to fill in the end. The chain has TRBV5-1 and TRBJ2-7; TRBD2 is a possible D gene (7 bases). V gave up 3 bases and J gave up 5 bases, with 9 bases separating them. Germline V lookup: CDR1 SGHRS, CDR2 YFSETQ. The CDR3 runs to 12 residues. The CDR3 reads CASSWGGDEQYF. The part of the CDR3 DNA that was read is TGCGCCAGCAGCTGGGGGGGCGACGAG.

On this clone: The CDR3 end is not reached by the read, which stops 3 residues before it; the germline J gene fills it in. The chain employs TRBV30 and TRBJ1-2; 8 bases match TRBD1. This CDR3 is 14 amino acids long. Per germline, CDR1 GTSNPN and CDR2 SVGIG (reference sequence). The ends lost 2 bases at V and 4 bases at J; junction bases unmatched: 6. CDR3 in amino acids: CAWSKSTGVYGYTF. Incomplete CDR3 DNA: TGTGCCTGGAGTAAATCGACAGGGGTCTATGGC. The full variable domain, rest sourced from reference TRBV30 and TRBJ1-2, is SQTIHQWPATLVQPVGSPLSLECTVEGTSNPNLYWYRQAAGRGLQLLFYSVGIGQISSEVPQNLSASRPQDRQFILSSKKLLLSDSGFYLCAWSKSTGVYGYTFGSGTRLTVV.

Regarding this clone: Read coverage stops 3 residues before the CDR3 terminus; the germline J gene supplies the remainder. This sequence joins TRBV13 and TRBJ2-3; D is possibly TRBD2 (7 bases). The V and J ends lost 6 bases and 0 bases respectively, with 13 bases between them. Germline V gene lookup returns CDR1 PRHDT and CDR2 FYEKMQ (reference sequence). The CDR3 contains 15 residues. The CDR3 sequence is CASRLGGASTDTQYF. CDR3 bases read: TGTGCCAGCAGACTGGGGGGGGCTAGCACAGATACG.

About this clone: The sequence runs out 3 residues before the end of the CDR3; the remainder is reconstructed from the germline J gene. V is TRBV7-9 and J is TRBJ2-5; D is tentatively TRBD1 or TRBD2 (5 bases each). The germline CDR1 and CDR2 sequences are SEHNR and FQNEAQ (reference sequence). V lost 5 bases, J lost 7 bases, and 14 bases lay in between. The CDR3 covers 13 residues. The CDR3 DNA, read in part, is TGTGCCAGCAGCGTCGAGGGGCCCCGGACC. Translated: CASSVEGPRT. The full CDR3 is CASSVEGPRTQYF.

In regard to this clone: Coverage ceases 3 residues before the CDR3 finishes, and the germline J gene fills in the end. The V gene is TRBV30, the J gene TRBJ1-1, with 7 bases matching TRBD1. The CDR3 is 15 amino acids. Losses at the gene ends were 0 bases for V and 5 bases for J; bases not matched to a gene: 9. Per the germline V gene, CDR1 is GTSNPN and CDR2 is SVGIG (reference sequence). Partial CDR3 DNA: TGTGCCTGGAGTGTATGGAGGGGGCGAAAGACTGAA. Protein product: CAWSVWRGRKTE. In full, the CDR3 reads CAWSVWRGRKTEAFF. Supplemented by reference TRBV30 and TRBJ1-1, the full variable domain reads SQTIHQWPATLVQPVGSPLSLECTVEGTSNPNLYWYRQAAGRGLQLLFYSVGIGQISSEVPQNLSASRPQDRQFILSSKKLLLSDSGFYLCAWSVWRGRKTEAFFGQGTRLTVV.

Details on this clone: The read gets to within 3 residues of the CDR3 end, and the germline J gene fills in the rest. The J gene is TRBJ2-5, the V gene TRBV5-6; D remains unclear. The germline V and J ends were trimmed by 0 bases and 4 bases, with 10 bases remaining between them. Germline CDR1 reads SGHDT; CDR2 reads YYEEEE. The CDR3 totals 14 residues. The sequenced part of the CDR3 DNA is TGTGCCAGCAGCTTGGTAGGGCGTGGAGAGACC. This translates into CASSLVGRGET. The entire CDR3 sequence reads CASSLVGRGETQYF.

Notes on this clone: The CDR3 is cut off 3 residues early in the read; its end comes from the germline J gene. The chain uses TRBV5-1 and TRBJ1-2, with TRBD1 matching over 9 bases. The CDR3 totals 16 residues. The ends lost 4 bases at V and 6 bases at J; junction bases unmatched: 13. Per germline, CDR1 SGHRS and CDR2 YFSETQ. The CDR3 bases that were read are TGCGCCAGCAGCCCGGGACAGGGTAGCCAGGTCCATGGC. It translates to CASSPGQGSQVHG. In full, the CDR3 is CASSPGQGSQVHGYTF. Complete variable domain (other parts from reference TRBV5-1 and TRBJ1-2): KAGVTQTPRYLIKTRGQQVTLSCSPISGHRSVSWYQQTPGQGLQFLFEYFSETQRNKGNFPGRFSGRQFSNSRSEMNVSTLELGDSALYLCASSPGQGSQVHGYTFGSGTRLTVV.

Incomplete CDR3 DNA: TGTGCCTGGAGGAAGGGACTAAGCTACGAG. This gives the protein CAWRKGLSYE. The whole CDR3 is CAWRKGLSYEQYF. V gene TRBV30 combines with J gene TRBJ2-7; 7 nucleotides match TRBD2. The sequence runs out 3 residues before the end of the CDR3; the remainder is reconstructed from the germline J gene. The CDR3 is made up of 13 amino acids. Germline CDR1 and CDR2: GTSNPN and SVGIG (reference sequence). V was clipped by 3 bases and J by 3 bases; unmatched bases: 5.

By frequency, this clone is medium-sized. The sequenced fragment ends 3 residues before the CDR3 boundary, so the rest is inferred from the germline J gene. The chain recombines TRBV19 with TRBJ2-3; 7 nucleotides agree with TRBD1. The CDR3 is 14 residues long. With V trimmed by 3 bases and J by 5 bases, 5 bases remained unmatched. CDR1 LNHDA and CDR2 SQIVND come from the germline V gene (reference sequence). The CDR3: CASSMAGGRDTQYF. The part of the CDR3 DNA that was read is TGTGCCAGTAGTATGGCAGGGGGACGAGATACG.

Turning to this clone: The observed sequence ends 3 residues before the CDR3 terminus, with the missing tail filled in from the germline J gene. The gene calls are TRBV20-1 and TRBJ2-1, with 8 bases identical to TRBD2. The J segment lost 3 bases and the V segment lost 1 base, leaving 5 bases of the junction unmatched. This CDR3 spans 15 amino acids. The V gene's germline CDR1 is DFQATT and CDR2 SNEGSKA (reference sequence). Incomplete CDR3 DNA: TGCAGTGCTAGAGGCGATCGGGGGGGCTACAATGAG. It translates to CSARGDRGGYNE. The CDR3 in full is CSARGDRGGYNEQFF.

The CDR3 bases that were read are TGCGCCAGCAGCTACGGGGACAGTAATAGGGGCTCCTACGAG. Translated, it gives CASSYGDSNRGSYE. The entire CDR3 is CASSYGDSNRGSYEQYF. The chain recombines TRBV5-1 with TRBJ2-7, with TRBD1 identical over 7 bases. Read coverage stops 3 residues before the CDR3 terminus; the germline J gene supplies the remainder. Germline assignment: CDR1 SGHRS and CDR2 YFSETQ. The CDR3 spans 17 residues. The ends lost 3 bases at V and 0 bases at J; junction bases unmatched: 12.

As regards this clone: The read ends 3 residues shy of where the CDR3 ends; the end is completed using the germline J gene. The V gene is TRBV10-3, the J gene TRBJ2-2; TRBD2 aligns across 11 bases. There are 17 residues in the CDR3. With 3 bases clipped from V and 1 base from J, the junction kept 4 bases outside the gene matches. Looked up from germline, CDR1 is ENHRY and CDR2 is SYGVKD. Partial CDR3 DNA: TGTGCCATCAGTGAACGTCTAGCGGGAGGGAACACCGGGGAG. It yields the protein CAISERLAGGNTGE. The full-length CDR3 reads as CAISERLAGGNTGELFF.

Concerning this clone: Sequencing ends 3 residues short of the CDR3 end; the germline J gene provides the rest. The V call is TRBV18, the J call TRBJ1-2; TRBD1 aligns across 7 bases. CDR1 and CDR2 (germline): KGHSH, LQKENI. This CDR3 is 15 amino acids long. Trimming at V came to 2 bases and at J to 3 bases, leaving 6 bases not matched to a gene. CDR3 bases read: TGTGCCAGCTCACCAACCTCCGGGACAGACTATGGC. This translates into CASSPTSGTDYG. From start to end, the CDR3 is CASSPTSGTDYGYTF. Full variable domain (remainder filled in from reference TRBV18 and TRBJ1-2): NAGVMQNPRHLVRRRGQEARLRCSPMKGHSHVYWYRQLPEEGLKFMVYLQKENIIDESGMPKERFSAEFPKEGPSILRIQQVVRGDSAAYFCASSPTSGTDYGYTFGSGTRLTVV.